This TCR beta chain was retrieved from a study of beta chain features in type 1 diabetes. Study-wide points: A closer apparent resemblance between naive, central memory and Treg TCRB repertoires was seen in patients than in healthy donors.

This clone has a handful of counts. Its antigen is unknown. The whole isolated RNA underwent reverse transcription, so sequencing captured expressed TCRB transcripts. The method was immunoSEQ multiplex PCR; TCRdb's version includes in-frame clones alone and lacks a portion of them. The sample lists 860,000 or so clones, about a sixth occurring once. CDR1 and CDR2 (germline): MDHEN, SYDVKM. The CDR3 extends over 14 amino acids. V trimming: 4 bases; J trimming: 2 bases; junction bases outside the gene matches: 3. Specimen: naive CD4+ T cells from blood. The receptor comes from a woman under 30 in good health. This sequence joins TRBV28 and TRBJ2-7, with 9 bases aligning to TRBD1. The CDR3 coding sequence is TGTGCCAGCAGTTCTCGGACAGGGGCCTACGAGCAGTACTTC. It specifies CASSSRTGAYEQYF.